Reported below is one T cell receptor beta chain. Its antigen is not identified. The sample is drawn from a study of shared clonotypes between healthy human individuals. Study findings and constraints: In contrast to clonotypes shared by all four donors, non-shared clonotypes had lower generation probabilities. Of the naive CD4 clonotypes, approximately 5% were shared across several donors.

Trimming shortened V by 2 bases and J by 4 bases, and 14 bases separated the two germline ends. CDR1 MNHEY and CDR2 SMNVEV come from the germline V gene (reference sequence). CDR3 size: 15 residues. There were only Caucasian adults among the donors, and all lived in Nashville, Tennessee. Under the authors' procedure: Because ImmunoSEQ provided only junction sequences with no quality scores, the filtering differed. Sequencing used immunoSEQ multiplex PCR; TCRdb keeps in-frame clones, though not all of them. From that table come the V and J calls and clone size; the DNA was used to work out D and trimming. The table records about 2.4 million clones, approximately 93% of them present only once.

The chain joins TRBV27 to TRBJ2-5; D gene uncertain. The sequenced sample was naive CD4+ T cells from PBMCs. Sample subset: CD45RA+ positively selected. This receptor was taken from a man between 18 and 29 years old in good health. Some clones in this sample may be carry-over from other donors' samples. CDR3 sequence (DNA): TGTGCCAGCAGTTTACGGTTGGGTTGGCTAGAGACCCAGTACTTC. Protein sequence: CASSLRLGWLETQYF.